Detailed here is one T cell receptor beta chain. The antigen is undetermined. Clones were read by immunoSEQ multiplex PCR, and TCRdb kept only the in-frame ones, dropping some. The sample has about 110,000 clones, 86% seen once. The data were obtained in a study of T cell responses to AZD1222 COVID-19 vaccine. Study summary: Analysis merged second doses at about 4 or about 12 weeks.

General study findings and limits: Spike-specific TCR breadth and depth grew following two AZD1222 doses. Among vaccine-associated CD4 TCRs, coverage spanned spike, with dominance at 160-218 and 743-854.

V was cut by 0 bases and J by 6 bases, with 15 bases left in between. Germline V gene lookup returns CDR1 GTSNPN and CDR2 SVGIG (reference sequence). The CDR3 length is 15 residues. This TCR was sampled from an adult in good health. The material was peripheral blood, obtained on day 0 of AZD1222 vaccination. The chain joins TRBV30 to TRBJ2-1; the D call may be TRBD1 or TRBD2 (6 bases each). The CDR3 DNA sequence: TGTGCCTGGAGTGTACGAGGGGGGCCGTCCAATGAGCAGTTCTTC. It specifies CAWSVRGGPSNEQFF.